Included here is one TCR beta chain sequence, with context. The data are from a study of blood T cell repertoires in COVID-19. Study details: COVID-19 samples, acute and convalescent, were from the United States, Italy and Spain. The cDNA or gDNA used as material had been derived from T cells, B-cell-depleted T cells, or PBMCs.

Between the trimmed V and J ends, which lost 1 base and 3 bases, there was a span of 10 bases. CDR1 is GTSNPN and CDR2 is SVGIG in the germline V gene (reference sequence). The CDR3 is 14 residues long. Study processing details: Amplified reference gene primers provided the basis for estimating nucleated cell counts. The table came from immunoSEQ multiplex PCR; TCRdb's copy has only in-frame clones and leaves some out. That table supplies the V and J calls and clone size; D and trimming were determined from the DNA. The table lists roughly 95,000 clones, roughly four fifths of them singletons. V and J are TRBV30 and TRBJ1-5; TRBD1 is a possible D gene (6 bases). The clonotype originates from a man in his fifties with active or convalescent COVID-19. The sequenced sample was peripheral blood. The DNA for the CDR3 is TGTGCCTGGAGTGGAGGACAGCCCAATCAGCCCCAGCATTTT. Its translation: CAWSGGQPNQPQHF.